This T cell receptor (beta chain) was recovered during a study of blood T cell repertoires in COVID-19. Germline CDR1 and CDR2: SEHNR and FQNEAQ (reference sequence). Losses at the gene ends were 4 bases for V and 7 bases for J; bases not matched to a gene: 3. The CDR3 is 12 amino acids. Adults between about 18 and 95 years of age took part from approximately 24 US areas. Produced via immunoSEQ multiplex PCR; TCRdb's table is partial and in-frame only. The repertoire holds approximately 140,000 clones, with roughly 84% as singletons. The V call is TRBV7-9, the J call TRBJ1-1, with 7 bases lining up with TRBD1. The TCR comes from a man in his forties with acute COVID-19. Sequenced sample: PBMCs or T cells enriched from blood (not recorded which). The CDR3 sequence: CASSWDSREAFF. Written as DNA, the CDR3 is TGTGCCAGCAGCTGGGACAGCCGTGAAGCTTTCTTT. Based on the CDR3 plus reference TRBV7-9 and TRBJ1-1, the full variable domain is DTGVSQNPRHKITKRGQNVTFRCDPISEHNRLYWYRQTLGQGPEFLTYFQNEAQLEKSRLLSDRFSAERPKGSFSTLEIQRTEQGDSAMYLCASSWDSREAFFGQGTRLTVV.